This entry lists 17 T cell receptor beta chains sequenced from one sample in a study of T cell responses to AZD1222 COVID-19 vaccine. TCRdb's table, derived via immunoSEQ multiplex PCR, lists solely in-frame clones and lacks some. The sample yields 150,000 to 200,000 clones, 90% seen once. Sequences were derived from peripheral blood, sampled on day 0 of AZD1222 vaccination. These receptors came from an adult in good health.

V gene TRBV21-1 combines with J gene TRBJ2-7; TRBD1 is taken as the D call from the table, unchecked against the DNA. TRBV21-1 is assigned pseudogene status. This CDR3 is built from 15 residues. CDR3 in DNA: TGTGCCAGCAGCAAAACCGGGACAGGTACCTACGAGCAGTACTTC. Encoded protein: CASSKTGTGTYEQYF.

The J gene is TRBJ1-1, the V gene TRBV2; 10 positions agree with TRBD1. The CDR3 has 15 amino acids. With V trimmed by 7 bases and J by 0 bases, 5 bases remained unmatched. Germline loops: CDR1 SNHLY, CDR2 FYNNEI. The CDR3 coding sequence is TGTGCCAGCAACGGACAGGGGGTGATGAACACTGAAGCTTTCTTT. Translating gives CASNGQGVMNTEAFF.

The CDR3 sequence is CASSESTGDYGYTF. In DNA form, the CDR3 reads TGCGCCAGCAGTGAGTCGACAGGGGATTATGGCTACACCTTC. The gene calls are TRBV10-1 and TRBJ1-2; 8 nucleotides agree with TRBD1. Germline V gene sequence: CDR1 WNHNN, CDR2 SYGVQD (reference sequence). This CDR3 comprises 14 residues. V was pared by 0 bases and J by 5 bases, with 2 bases of the junction left unmatched.

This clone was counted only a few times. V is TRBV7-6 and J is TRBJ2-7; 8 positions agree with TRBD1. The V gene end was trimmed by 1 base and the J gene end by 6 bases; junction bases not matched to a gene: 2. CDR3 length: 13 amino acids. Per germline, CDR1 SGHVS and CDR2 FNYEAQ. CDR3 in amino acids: CASSLGTGSEQYF. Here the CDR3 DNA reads TGTGCCAGCAGCTTAGGGACAGGGAGCGAGCAGTACTTC.

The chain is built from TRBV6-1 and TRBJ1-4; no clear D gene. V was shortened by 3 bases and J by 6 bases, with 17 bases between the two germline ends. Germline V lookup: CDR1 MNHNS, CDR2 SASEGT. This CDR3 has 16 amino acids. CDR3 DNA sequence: TGTGCCAGCAGTGACCCCCGCGGCATCCTGGATGAAAAACTGTTTTTT. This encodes CASSDPRGILDEKLFF.

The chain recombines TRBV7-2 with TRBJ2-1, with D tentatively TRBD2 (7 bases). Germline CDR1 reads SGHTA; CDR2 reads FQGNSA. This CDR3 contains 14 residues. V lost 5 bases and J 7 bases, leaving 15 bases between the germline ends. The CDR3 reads CASSRGGRDNEQFF. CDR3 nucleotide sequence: TGTGCCAGCAGCAGGGGGGGGCGCGATAATGAGCAGTTCTTC.

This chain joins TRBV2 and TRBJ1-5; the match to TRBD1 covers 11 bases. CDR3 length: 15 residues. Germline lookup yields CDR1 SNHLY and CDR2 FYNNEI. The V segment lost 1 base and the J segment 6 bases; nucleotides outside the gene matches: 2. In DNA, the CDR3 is TGTGCCAGCAGTGAAGGGACAGGGGGCCTTCAGCCCCAGCATTTT. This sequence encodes CASSEGTGGLQPQHF.

In nucleotides, the CDR3 is TGTGCCAGCAGCTCTGGACAGGACGGTGGGGCCAACGTCCTGACTTTC. This encodes CASSSGQDGGANVLTF. The rearrangement links TRBV13 to TRBJ2-6; 7 bases map to TRBD1. The CDR3 spans 16 residues. J gave up 3 bases and V 4 bases, and 6 bases lay outside the gene matches. Germline lookup yields CDR1 PRHDT and CDR2 FYEKMQ (reference sequence).

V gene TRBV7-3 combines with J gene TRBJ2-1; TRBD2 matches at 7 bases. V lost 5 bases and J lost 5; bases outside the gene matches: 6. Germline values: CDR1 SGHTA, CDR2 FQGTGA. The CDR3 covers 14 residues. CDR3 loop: CASSQAGTNNEQFF. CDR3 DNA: TGTGCCAGCAGCCAAGCGGGGACCAACAATGAGCAGTTCTTC.

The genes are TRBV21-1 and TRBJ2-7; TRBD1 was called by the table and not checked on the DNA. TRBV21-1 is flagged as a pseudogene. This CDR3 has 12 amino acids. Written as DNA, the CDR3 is TGTGCCAGCAGCAAACAGGGCTACGAGCAGTACTTC. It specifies CASSKQGYEQYF.

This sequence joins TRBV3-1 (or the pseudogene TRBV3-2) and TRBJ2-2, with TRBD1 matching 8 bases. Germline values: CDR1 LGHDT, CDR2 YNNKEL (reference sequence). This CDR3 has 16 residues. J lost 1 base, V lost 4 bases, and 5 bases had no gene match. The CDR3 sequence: CASSRFDRGNTGELFF. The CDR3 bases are TGTGCCAGCAGCCGATTCGACAGGGGGAACACCGGGGAGCTGTTTTTT.

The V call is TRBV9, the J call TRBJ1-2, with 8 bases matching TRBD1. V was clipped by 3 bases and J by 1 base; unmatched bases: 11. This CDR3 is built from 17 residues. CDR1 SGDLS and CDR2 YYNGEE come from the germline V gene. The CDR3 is CASSAGTGPLNNYGYTF. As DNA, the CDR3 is TGTGCCAGCAGCGCCGGGACAGGCCCGCTAAATAACTATGGCTACACCTTC.

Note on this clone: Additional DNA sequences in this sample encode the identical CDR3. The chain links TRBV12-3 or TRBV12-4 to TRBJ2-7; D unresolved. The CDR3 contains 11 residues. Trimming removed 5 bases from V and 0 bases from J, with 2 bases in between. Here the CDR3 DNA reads TGTGCCAGCAGTAGCTCCTACGAGCAGTACTTC. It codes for CASSSSYEQYF.

The CDR3, as DNA: TGTGCTAGTGGTTTTTTTTTAGCGGGCCCATCCCTGAGGGAGCAGTTCTTC. Amino acid sequence: CASGFFLAGPSLREQFF. The rearrangement links TRBV12-5 to TRBJ2-1, with 7 bases that match TRBD2. Germline V lookup: CDR1 LGHNT, CDR2 FRNRAP. The CDR3 has 17 residues. V lost 3 bases, J lost 10 bases, and 18 bases stayed unmatched.

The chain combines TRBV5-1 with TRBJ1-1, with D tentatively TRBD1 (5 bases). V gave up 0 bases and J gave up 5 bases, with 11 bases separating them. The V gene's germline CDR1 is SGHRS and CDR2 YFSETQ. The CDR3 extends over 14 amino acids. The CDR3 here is CASSLVGAGTEAFF. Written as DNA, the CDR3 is TGCGCCAGCAGCTTGGTCGGGGCAGGGACTGAAGCTTTCTTT.

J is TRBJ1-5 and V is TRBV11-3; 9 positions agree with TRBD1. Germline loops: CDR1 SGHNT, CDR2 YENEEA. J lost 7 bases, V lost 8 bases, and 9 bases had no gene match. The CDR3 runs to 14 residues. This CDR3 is CASRTRDRAQPQHF. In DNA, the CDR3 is TGTGCCAGCCGTACCCGGGACAGGGCCCAGCCCCAGCATTTT.

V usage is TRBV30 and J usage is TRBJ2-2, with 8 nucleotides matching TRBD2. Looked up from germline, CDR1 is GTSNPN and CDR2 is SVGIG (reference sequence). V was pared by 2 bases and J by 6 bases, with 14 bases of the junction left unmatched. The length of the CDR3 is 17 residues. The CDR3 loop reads CAWSLGSLTGGPGELFF. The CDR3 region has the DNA TGTGCCTGGAGTCTCGGATCGTTAACGGGGGGGCCCGGGGAGCTGTTTTTT. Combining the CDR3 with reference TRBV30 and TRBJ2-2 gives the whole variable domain SQTIHQWPATLVQPVGSPLSLECTVEGTSNPNLYWYRQAAGRGLQLLFYSVGIGQISSEVPQNLSASRPQDRQFILSSKKLLLSDSGFYLCAWSLGSLTGGPGELFFGEGSRLTVL.